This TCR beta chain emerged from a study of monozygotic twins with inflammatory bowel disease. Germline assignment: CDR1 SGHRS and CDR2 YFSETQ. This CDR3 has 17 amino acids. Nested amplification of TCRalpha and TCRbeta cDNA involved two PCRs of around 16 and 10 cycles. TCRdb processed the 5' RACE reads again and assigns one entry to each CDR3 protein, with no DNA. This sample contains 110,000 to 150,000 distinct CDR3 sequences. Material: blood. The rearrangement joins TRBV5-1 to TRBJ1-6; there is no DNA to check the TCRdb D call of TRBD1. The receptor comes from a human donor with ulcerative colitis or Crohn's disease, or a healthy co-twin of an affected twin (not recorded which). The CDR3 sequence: CASSFSSVGQGTSPLHF.